A single sample is the source of the 20 T cell receptor beta chains below, sequenced in a study of blood T cells in healthy people across ages (dated by TCRdb to the mid-2010s). Library construction relied on 5' RACE. These reads were obtained on an Illumina HiSeq 2500. The second PCR ran for about 6 to 12 cycles and used a J-beta primer mix along with a sample-barcoded 5' primer. The raw public reads went through TCRdb reprocessing: fastp at Q25, MiXCR clone calling, in-frame beta chains kept. Rows with one shared CDR3 protein collapse into an entry with the most common genes and DNA. This sample holds around 900,000 distinct CDR3 sequences; 29% were observed only once. Around 15% of the sample lies in the top ten. The sequenced material came from blood. The receptors shown here come from a woman aged 80 or over in good health.

This clonotype was recorded many times. The V and J genes are TRBV12-3 or TRBV12-4 and TRBJ2-5, with D perhaps matching TRBD1 (6 bases). Trimming left V 1 base short and J 6 bases short, with 12 bases between. This CDR3 is built from 14 residues. This CDR3 reads CASSLGPGEKTQYF. DNA of the CDR3: TGTGCCAGCAGTTTAGGGCCAGGGGAGAAGACCCAGTACTTC.

This clonotype has a count of ten or more. CDR3 sequence (DNA): TGTGCCAGCAGCTTGAGGGGCGGAAACTACGAGCAGTACTTC. It yields the protein CASSLRGGNYEQYF. The V call is TRBV7-9, the J call TRBJ2-7, with D perhaps being TRBD1 or TRBD2 (5 bases each). CDR3 size: 14 residues. CDR1 SEHNR and CDR2 FQNEAQ come from the germline V gene (reference sequence). V was shortened by 3 bases and J by 3 bases, with 12 bases between the two germline ends. Combining the CDR3 with reference TRBV7-9 and TRBJ2-7 gives the whole variable domain DTGVSQNPRHKITKRGQNVTFRCDPISEHNRLYWYRQTLGQGPEFLTYFQNEAQLEKSRLLSDRFSAERPKGSFSTLEIQRTEQGDSAMYLCASSLRGGNYEQYFGPGTRLTVT.

This clonotype was observed many times. The genes are TRBV6-2 or TRBV6-3 and TRBJ2-7; no clear D gene. Trimming removed 4 bases from V and 5 bases from J, with 12 bases in between. The CDR3 is 13 residues long. Germline-derived CDR1 and CDR2 are MNHEY and SVGEGT. CDR3 sequence: CASSFSIPNEQYF. Here the CDR3 DNA reads TGTGCCAGCAGTTTTTCGATCCCTAACGAGCAGTACTTC.

This clonotype has at least ten counts. This chain joins TRBV11-2 and TRBJ2-7; D gene uncertain. The CDR3 covers 15 residues. Germline assignment: CDR1 SGHAT and CDR2 FQNNGV. Deletions cut 2 bases from V and 0 bases from J, with 11 bases between. This CDR3 reads CASSLTGLSSYEQYF. The DNA for the CDR3 is TGTGCCAGCAGCTTAACCGGATTGAGCTCCTACGAGCAGTACTTC.

As regards this clonotype: A much larger clone differs by one base, so this may be a read error. The J gene is TRBJ1-2, the V gene TRBV9; D is unresolved. Germline values: CDR1 SGDLS, CDR2 YYNGEE. Trimming pared 0 bases from V and 4 bases from J, leaving 13 bases between. The CDR3 sequence is 15 residues long. The CDR3 nucleotides are TGTGCCAGCAGCGTAGGTGGCAGTGGGAGCTATGGCTACACCTTC. This codes for CASSVGGSGSYGYTF.

This clonotype was recorded a few times. With a much larger clone just one base away, this may be a read error. CDR3 sequence reads: CSASGDGGGETQYF. The CDR3 DNA sequence: TGCAGTGCTAGTGGAGACGGGGGAGGAGAGACCCAGTACTTC. The chain uses TRBV20-1 and TRBJ2-5; the D gene is possibly TRBD2 (6 bases). Trimming removed 3 bases at V and 4 bases at J, with 15 bases between. The germline gives CDR1 DFQATT, CDR2 SNEGSKA (reference sequence). The CDR3 extends over 14 amino acids.

This clonotype was counted many times. The chain is built from TRBV9 and TRBJ2-1; TRBD1 matches at 8 bases. CDR1 is SGDLS and CDR2 is YYNGEE in the germline V gene. There are 15 residues in the CDR3. The trim removed 2 bases at V and 8 bases at J, leaving 9 bases unmatched. The CDR3 sequence: CASSVHGQGHHEQFF. The CDR3 region has the DNA TGTGCCAGCAGCGTTCACGGACAGGGCCACCATGAGCAGTTCTTC.

Ten or more counts support this clonotype. This rearrangement joins TRBV6-6 to TRBJ2-5, with D perhaps TRBD1 (6 bases). V lost 5 bases and J 4 bases, leaving 17 bases between the germline ends. Germline V gene lookup returns CDR1 MNHNY and CDR2 SVGAGI (reference sequence). The CDR3 has 15 residues. CDR3 nucleotides: TGTGCCAGCAGTACCGGACAGCCGGTCGGAGAGACCCAGTACTTC. This codes for CASSTGQPVGETQYF.

A note on this clonotype: Possible read error: a much larger clone is one base away. The rearrangement uses TRBV7-2 and TRBJ2-7; D gene uncertain. Germline-derived CDR1 and CDR2 are SGHTA and FQGNSA. The CDR3 spans 12 residues. The CDR3 DNA sequence: TGTGCCAGCAGCTTAGGGGCGAGATTGACGAACTTC. This sequence encodes CASSLGARLTNF. Full variable domain (rest looked up from reference TRBV7-2 and TRBJ2-7): GAGVSQSPSNKVTEKGKDVELRCDPISGHTALYWYRQSLGQGLEFLIYFQGNSAPDKSGLPSDRFSAERTGGSVSTLTIQRTQQEDSAVYLCASSLGARLTNFGPGTRLTVT.

The chain has TRBV14 and TRBJ1-6, with unresolved D. This CDR3 comprises 14 residues. Between the trimmed V and J ends, which lost 1 base and 10 bases, there was a span of 11 bases. Germline V CDR1 and CDR2: SGHDN, FVKESK. The CDR3 region is CASSQVWSASPLHF. CDR3 bases: TGTGCCAGCAGCCAAGTATGGTCGGCCTCACCCCTCCACTTT.

This clonotype was detected many times. This chain joins TRBV3-1 and TRBJ2-5, with D unresolved. The CDR3 has 15 amino acids. Germline values: CDR1 LGHDT, CDR2 YNNKEL (reference sequence). The germline V and J ends were trimmed by 0 bases and 2 bases, with 10 bases remaining between them. Here the CDR3 reads CASSQDPANQETQYF. Here the CDR3 DNA reads TGTGCCAGCAGCCAAGATCCGGCTAATCAAGAGACCCAGTACTTC.

This clonotype has just a few counts. The chain links TRBV6-5 to TRBJ1-5; D is unclear. CDR1 and CDR2 (germline): MNHEY, SVGAGI. There are 13 residues in the CDR3. Trimming took off 2 bases at V and 4 bases at J, with 6 bases between the two ends. The DNA of the CDR3 is TGTGCCAGCAGTTACGGGAGAAATCAGCCCCAGCATTTT. The encoded protein is CASSYGRNQPQHF.

This clonotype was picked up many times. This chain links TRBV6-4 with TRBJ2-3, with 7 bases fitting TRBD1. V lost 4 bases and J lost 5; bases outside the gene matches: 6. CDR3 length: 14 amino acids. Germline V CDR1 and CDR2: MRHNA, SNTAGT. This CDR3 reads CASSAGTAKDTQYF. Written as DNA, the CDR3 is TGTGCCAGCAGTGCCGGGACAGCAAAAGATACGCAGTATTTT.

This clonotype was detected many times. The chain has TRBV5-1 and TRBJ2-5; the match to TRBD1 covers 12 bases. The CDR3 is 16 residues long. With 4 bases clipped from V and 5 bases from J, the junction kept 9 bases outside the gene matches. Germline CDR1 SGHRS, CDR2 YFSETQ. The CDR3 is CASSPGDRGLRETQYF. In DNA, the CDR3 is TGCGCCAGCAGCCCGGGGGACAGGGGGCTGAGGGAGACCCAGTACTTC.

This chain links TRBV14 with TRBJ1-4, with 9 positions matching TRBD1. CDR3 length: 15 amino acids. J gave up 12 bases and V 1 base, and 9 bases lay outside the gene matches. CDR1 is SGHDN and CDR2 is FVKESK in the germline V gene. The CDR3 nucleotides are TGTGCCAGCAGCCAAGCATCGGGACAGGGTAGCCAACTGTTTTTT. This translates into CASSQASGQGSQLFF.

The chain carries TRBV6-1 and TRBJ2-1; the D gene is possibly TRBD2 (6 bases). In germline, CDR1 is MNHNS, CDR2 SASEGT. This CDR3 comprises 17 residues. V lost 6 bases to trimming and J lost 0 bases, with 18 bases between them. The CDR3 loop is CASRLRTTSGSYNEQFF. In DNA, the CDR3 is TGTGCCAGCAGGCTGAGGACTACTTCGGGCTCCTACAATGAGCAGTTCTTC.

This clonotype was seen repeatedly, ten times or more. The chain carries TRBV6-2 or TRBV6-3 and TRBJ2-3; 10 nucleotides agree with TRBD2. The J segment lost 5 bases and the V segment lost 2 bases, leaving 22 bases of the junction unmatched. The CDR3 is 21 residues long. Germline CDR1 and CDR2: MNHEY and SVGEGT. The DNA for the CDR3 is TGTGCCAGCAGTTACCCAGATCACCCCGCATATAGCGGGGGGAGAATAGATACGCAGTATTTT. It is translated as CASSYPDHPAYSGGRIDTQYF.

This clonotype has ten or more counts. The chain uses TRBV7-2 and TRBJ1-1; TRBD1 matches 8 bases. J lost 4 bases, V lost 1 base, and 5 bases had no gene match. The germline CDR1 and CDR2 sequences are SGHTA and FQGNSA. The CDR3 sequence is 15 residues long. The CDR3 DNA sequence: TGTGCCAGCAGCTTAGTCCCAGGGGGCATCACTGAAGCTTTCTTT. It codes for CASSLVPGGITEAFF.

This clonotype showed up just a few times. V is TRBV4-2 and J is TRBJ1-6; no clear D gene. Germline V gene lookup returns CDR1 LGHNA and CDR2 YNFKEQ. V lost 1 base to trimming and J lost 9 bases, with 16 bases between them. This CDR3 spans 16 amino acids. CDR3 coding DNA: TGTGCCAGCAGCCAAGCACCAGGTGCGGGCGGTTCACCCCTCCACTTT. As protein: CASSQAPGAGGSPLHF.

This clonotype has ten or more counts. J is TRBJ2-3 and V is TRBV4-3, with D possibly matching TRBD1 (6 bases). V shed 3 bases and J shed 3 bases, with 13 bases lying between them. This CDR3 is built from 15 residues. Germline CDR1 and CDR2: LGHNA and YSLEER. The CDR3 region has the DNA TGCGCCAGCAGCCATAGGGCAGGGGATACAGATACGCAGTATTTT. This gives the protein CASSHRAGDTDTQYF.